The following is a TCR beta chain sequence with its context. These data originate in a study of technical replicates of blood from a few donors. Profiled with immunoSEQ multiplex PCR; TCRdb holds only in-frame clones, not every one. The sample lists some 80,000 clones, roughly 94% occurring once. V lost 2 bases to trimming and J lost 10 bases, with 14 bases between them. The CDR3 extends over 13 amino acids. The germline V gene encodes CDR1 MNHNS and CDR2 SASEGT. The sample taken for sequencing was T cells isolated from PBMCs. This chain links TRBV6-1 with TRBJ1-1; TRBD1 might be the D (6 bases). The sequence was obtained from a human donor in good health. The CDR3 bases are TGTGCCAGCAGTGAAATGGGCGCCAGGGGAGCTTTCTTT. Translating it yields CASSEMGARGAFF.